These 23 T cell receptor beta chains originate from one sample sequenced in a study of identical twins listed by TCRdb under 2016. Library preparation employed 5' RACE. TCRdb records Illumina HiSeq 2000 as the sequencer. Clones were called with MiXCR by TCRdb after fastp trimmed the public reads at Q25, and only in-frame beta chains were retained. For every CDR3 protein sequence, its rows merge into one entry that carries the most common genes and DNA. This sample comprises hundreds of thousands of distinct CDR3 sequences, roughly 18% of them detected only once. The ten largest clones add up to roughly 14% of the sample. These sequences were also reported in another study, on T cells expressing NK-cell markers.

The sequencing input was PBMCs. These receptors originate from a woman between 18 and 29 years old in good health.

For the CDR3, the DNA is TGCAGCGTACCCGGATCGGGAGGGCCCTCTGAGCAGTTCTTC. Amino acid sequence: CSVPGSGGPSEQFF. J is TRBJ2-1 and V is TRBV20-1; 8 positions match TRBD2. This CDR3 has 14 amino acids. Germline lookup yields CDR1 DFQATT and CDR2 SNEGSKA (reference sequence).

This clonotype was seen more than once but under ten times. The chain combines TRBV29-1 with TRBJ1-1, with D unresolved. V lost 6 bases to trimming and J lost 7 bases, with 3 bases between them. Germline assignment: CDR1 SQVTM and CDR2 ANQGSEA. The CDR3 is made up of 8 amino acids. Written as DNA, the CDR3 is TGCAGCGTAGGTGAAGCTTTCTTT. It translates to CSVGEAFF.

The V and J genes are TRBV5-1 and TRBJ1-1; 10 bases line up with TRBD1. The CDR3 totals 17 residues. CDR1 and CDR2 from the germline V gene are SGHRS and YFSETQ. With 4 bases clipped from V and 2 bases from J, the junction kept 11 bases outside the gene matches. DNA for the CDR3: TGCGCCAGCAGCGACGCCGCCCGACAGGGGGCAAACACTGAAGCTTTCTTT. It is translated as CASSDAARQGANTEAFF.

This clonotype was picked up a small number of times. The genes are TRBV5-1 and TRBJ2-7, with 11 bases fitting TRBD1. The V segment lost 7 bases and the J segment 2 bases; nucleotides outside the gene matches: 11. The CDR3 length is 16 residues. Germline CDR1 and CDR2: SGHRS and YFSETQ. This chain's CDR3 is CASATRWGQGAYEQYF. CDR3 DNA sequence: TGCGCCAGCGCGACTAGGTGGGGACAGGGGGCCTACGAGCAGTACTTC.

This clonotype was detected many times. This chain links TRBV7-2 with TRBJ2-3; either TRBD1 or TRBD2 may fit D (6 bases each). Trimming cost V 4 bases and J 6 bases, with 17 bases left between them. The CDR3 has 15 amino acids. Per the germline V gene, CDR1 is SGHTA and CDR2 is FQGNSA. In nucleotides, the CDR3 is TGTGCCAGCAGCTCGACGGGGGCCCACGCGGATACGCAGTATTTT. Translated: CASSSTGAHADTQYF.

This clonotype turned up a few times. This chain links TRBV20-1 with TRBJ2-3, with TRBD1 matching 9 bases. With V trimmed by 5 bases and J by 2 bases, 2 bases remained unmatched. This CDR3 is 13 amino acids long. Germline values: CDR1 DFQATT, CDR2 SNEGSKA (reference sequence). CDR3 sequence: CSAWDRATDTQYF. In DNA form, the CDR3 reads TGCAGTGCTTGGGACAGGGCCACAGATACGCAGTATTTT.

The DNA of the CDR3 is TGCGCCAGCAGCCAAGGGCCAGCGGGCTACGAGCAGTACTTC. Amino acid sequence: CASSQGPAGYEQYF. This chain uses TRBV4-3 with TRBJ2-7; D perhaps matches TRBD2 (6 bases). V was clipped by 1 base and J by 3 bases, with 10 bases between them. The CDR3 consists of 14 residues. The germline gives CDR1 LGHNA, CDR2 YSLEER.

This clonotype was detected a few times. The gene calls are TRBV3-1 and TRBJ2-3; D possibly corresponds to TRBD2 (5 bases). The CDR3 runs to 16 residues. Germline CDR1 reads LGHDT; CDR2 reads YNNKEL (reference sequence). V gave up 0 bases and J gave up 0 bases, with 10 bases separating them. Here the CDR3 reads CASSQDPRGSTDTQYF. CDR3 sequence (DNA): TGTGCCAGCAGCCAAGATCCCCGCGGGAGCACAGATACGCAGTATTTT.

This clonotype came up a few times. V and J are TRBV5-1 and TRBJ2-1; the match to TRBD1 covers 7 bases. J gave up 3 bases and V 3 bases, and 9 bases lay outside the gene matches. This CDR3 region has 16 residues. Germline V gene sequence: CDR1 SGHRS, CDR2 YFSETQ. The CDR3, as DNA: TGCGCCAGCAGCTATAAGACAGGGTTGGGCTACAATGAGCAGTTCTTC. It codes for CASSYKTGLGYNEQFF.

The V gene is TRBV5-1, the J gene TRBJ2-7; no definite D call. This CDR3 is 14 amino acids long. Trimming cost V 0 bases and J 6 bases, with 13 bases left between them. The germline gives CDR1 SGHRS, CDR2 YFSETQ. The CDR3 DNA reads TGCGCCAGCAGCTTGGGTGTCGCTGGTCTCGAGCAGTACTTC. This translates into CASSLGVAGLEQYF.

The chain recombines TRBV12-3 or TRBV12-4 with TRBJ2-1; weak D call: TRBD2 (5 bases). The CDR3 spans 14 residues. Trimming left V 1 base short and J 3 bases short, with 7 bases between. The DNA of the CDR3 is TGTGCCAGCAGTTTAGAGACTATCTACAATGAGCAGTTCTTC. Its translation: CASSLETIYNEQFF.

This clonotype showed up just a few times. This chain links TRBV19 with TRBJ1-6, with TRBD1 identical over 8 bases. V lost 5 bases and J lost 5; bases outside the gene matches: 8. Looked up from germline, CDR1 is LNHDA and CDR2 is SQIVND (reference sequence). This CDR3 spans 16 amino acids. Here the CDR3 DNA reads TGTGCCAGTAGTCCTTGGACAGGGTTCGATAATTCACCCCTCCACTTT. It translates to CASSPWTGFDNSPLHF.

J is TRBJ1-3 and V is TRBV5-6; possibly TRBD1 for D (5 bases). Trimming stripped 2 bases from V and 4 bases from J, with 10 bases between. The CDR3 covers 14 residues. Per germline, CDR1 SGHDT and CDR2 YYEEEE. CDR3 nucleotide sequence: TGTGCCAGCAGCTTCCGGGACGCCGGAAACACCATATATTTT. It specifies CASSFRDAGNTIYF.

The rearrangement uses TRBV12-3 or TRBV12-4 and TRBJ2-2, with D hard to call. The CDR3 consists of 12 residues. Trimming pared 7 bases from V and 7 bases from J, leaving 10 bases between. Written as DNA, the CDR3 is TGTGCCAGCACCGGAGAAGTCGGGGAGCTGTTTTTT. Protein product: CASTGEVGELFF.

CDR3 amino acids: CASTPRHGSEKLFF. In DNA form, the CDR3 reads TGTGCCAGCACCCCCCGACACGGCTCTGAAAAACTGTTTTTT. The chain employs TRBV6-1 and TRBJ1-4; D unresolved. The CDR3 has 14 residues. Germline-derived CDR1 and CDR2 are MNHNS and SASEGT. Between the trimmed V and J ends, which lost 7 bases and 7 bases, there was a span of 16 bases.

This clonotype was observed a handful of times. The V call is TRBV5-1, the J call TRBJ2-1; no reliable D call. The V and J ends lost 4 bases and 5 bases respectively, with 10 bases between them. The germline gives CDR1 SGHRS, CDR2 YFSETQ. The CDR3 loop spans 13 amino acids. In DNA, the CDR3 is TGCGCCAGCAGCGTTAGTCTCGACAATGAGCAGTTCTTC. Its translation is CASSVSLDNEQFF.

The chain combines TRBV9 with TRBJ2-1; 10 nucleotides align to TRBD2. Trimming removed 1 base from V and 7 bases from J; junction bases left unmatched: 11. The V gene's germline CDR1 is SGDLS and CDR2 YYNGEE. The CDR3 has 17 residues. This CDR3 reads CASSVSGAAGGLNEQFF. CDR3 DNA: TGTGCCAGCAGCGTATCCGGAGCAGCGGGAGGGCTGAATGAGCAGTTCTTC.

V gene TRBV5-1 combines with J gene TRBJ2-1; 10 bases align to TRBD2. The J segment lost 0 bases and the V segment lost 4 bases, leaving 4 bases of the junction unmatched. The CDR3 is 16 residues long. In germline, CDR1 is SGHRS, CDR2 YFSETQ. CDR3 bases: TGCGCCAGCAGCCGTAGCGGGGGGAACTCCTACAATGAGCAGTTCTTC. Translating gives CASSRSGGNSYNEQFF.

The CDR3 DNA is TGTGCCAGTTACGGGAGGGCCCATGAGCAGTTCTTC. Amino acid sequence: CASYGRAHEQFF. The V call is TRBV6-5, the J call TRBJ2-1; 8 bases align to TRBD2. CDR1 and CDR2 from the germline V gene are MNHEY and SVGAGI. V trimming: 9 bases; J trimming: 8 bases; junction bases outside the gene matches: 6. The CDR3 length is 12 residues.

This chain uses TRBV5-1 with TRBJ2-3, with 8 bases lining up with TRBD2. The CDR3 sequence is 21 residues long. CDR1 is SGHRS and CDR2 is YFSETQ in the germline V gene. V lost 4 bases and J lost 0; bases outside the gene matches: 22. Written as DNA, the CDR3 is TGCGCCAGCAGCCGCCGACTAGCGAACACGCGGCCCCGCCTTAGCACAGATACGCAGTATTTT. Encoded protein: CASSRRLANTRPRLSTDTQYF.

V and J are TRBV12-3 or TRBV12-4 and TRBJ2-1; no clear D. Deletions cut 5 bases from V and 9 bases from J, with 14 bases between. The CDR3 is 13 amino acids. CDR3 DNA: TGTGCCAGCAGTAAACGGGCTGAGGCTGAGCAGTTCTTC. This codes for CASSKRAEAEQFF.

This clonotype has a count of ten or more. The chain has TRBV5-1 and TRBJ1-2; D might be TRBD1 (6 bases). Trimming took 3 bases from V and 8 from J, leaving 17 bases between them. This CDR3 is built from 14 residues. Germline CDR1 reads SGHRS; CDR2 reads YFSETQ. CDR3: CASSSNTGYRGYTF. The CDR3 nucleotides read TGCGCCAGCAGCTCCAATACAGGGTATCGCGGCTACACCTTC.

Details on this clonotype: Compared with germline, one end of the junction differs, possibly owing to a read error. The rearrangement joins TRBV12-3 or TRBV12-4 to TRBJ2-1, with TRBD2 identical over 11 bases. This CDR3 region has 18 residues. In nucleotides, the CDR3 is TGTGCCTGCAGACCCGAGCTAGCGGGGGGTCGGTCCTACAATGAGCAGTTCTTC. Translation gives CACRPELAGGRSYNEQFF.